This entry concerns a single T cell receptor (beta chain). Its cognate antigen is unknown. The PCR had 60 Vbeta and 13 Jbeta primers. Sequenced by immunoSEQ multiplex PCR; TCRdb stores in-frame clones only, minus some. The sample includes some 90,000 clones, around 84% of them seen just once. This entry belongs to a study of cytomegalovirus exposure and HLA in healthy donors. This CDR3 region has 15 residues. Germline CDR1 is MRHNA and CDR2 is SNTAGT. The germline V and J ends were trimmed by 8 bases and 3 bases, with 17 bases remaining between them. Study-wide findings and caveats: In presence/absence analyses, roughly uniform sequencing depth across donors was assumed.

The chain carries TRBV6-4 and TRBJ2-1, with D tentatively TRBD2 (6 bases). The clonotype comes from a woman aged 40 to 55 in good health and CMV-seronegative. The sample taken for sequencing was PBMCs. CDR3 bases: TGTGCCAGCGGATCTCAGGGAGGTGGCTACAATGAGCAGTTCTTC. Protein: CASGSQGGGYNEQFF.